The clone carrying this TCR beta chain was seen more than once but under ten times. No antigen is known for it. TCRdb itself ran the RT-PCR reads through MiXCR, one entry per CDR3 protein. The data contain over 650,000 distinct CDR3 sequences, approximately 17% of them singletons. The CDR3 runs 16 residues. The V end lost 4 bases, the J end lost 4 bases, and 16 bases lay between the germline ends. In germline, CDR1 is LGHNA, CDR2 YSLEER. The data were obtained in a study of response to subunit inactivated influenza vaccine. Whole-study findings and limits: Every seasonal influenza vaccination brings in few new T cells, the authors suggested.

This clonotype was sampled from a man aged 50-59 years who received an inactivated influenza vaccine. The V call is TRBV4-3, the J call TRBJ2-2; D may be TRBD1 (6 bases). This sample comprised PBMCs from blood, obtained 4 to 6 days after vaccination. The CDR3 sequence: CASSRHREVGTGELFF. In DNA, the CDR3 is TGCGCCAGCAGCCGCCACAGGGAAGTTGGCACCGGGGAGCTGTTTTTT.